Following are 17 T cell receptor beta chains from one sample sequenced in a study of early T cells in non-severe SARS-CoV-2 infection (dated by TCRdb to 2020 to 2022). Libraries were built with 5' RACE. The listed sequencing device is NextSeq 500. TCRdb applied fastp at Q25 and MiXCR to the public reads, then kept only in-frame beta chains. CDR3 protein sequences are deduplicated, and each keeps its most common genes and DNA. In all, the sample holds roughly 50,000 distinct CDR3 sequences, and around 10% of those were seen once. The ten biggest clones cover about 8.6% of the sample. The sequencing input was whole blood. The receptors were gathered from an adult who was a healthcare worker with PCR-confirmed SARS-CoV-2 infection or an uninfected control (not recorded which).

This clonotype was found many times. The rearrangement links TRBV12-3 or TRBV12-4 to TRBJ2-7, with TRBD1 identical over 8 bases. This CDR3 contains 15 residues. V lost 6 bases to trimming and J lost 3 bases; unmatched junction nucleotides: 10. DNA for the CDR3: TGTGCCAGCAGCCTCCGGGACAGGCAGTTCTACGAGCAGTACTTC. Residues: CASSLRDRQFYEQYF.

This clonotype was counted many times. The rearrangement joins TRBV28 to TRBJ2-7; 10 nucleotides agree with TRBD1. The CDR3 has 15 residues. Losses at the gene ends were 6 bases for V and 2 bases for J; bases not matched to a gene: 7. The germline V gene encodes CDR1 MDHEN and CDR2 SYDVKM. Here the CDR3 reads CASSPTGGEPYEQYF. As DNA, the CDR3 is TGTGCCAGCAGCCCGACAGGGGGCGAGCCCTACGAGCAGTACTTC.

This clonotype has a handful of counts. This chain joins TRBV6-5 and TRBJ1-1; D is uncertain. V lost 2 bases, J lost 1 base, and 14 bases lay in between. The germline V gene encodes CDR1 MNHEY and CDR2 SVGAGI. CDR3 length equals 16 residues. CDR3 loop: CASSYGGVWGNTEAFF. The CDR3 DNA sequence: TGTGCCAGCAGTTACGGCGGTGTATGGGGGAACACTGAAGCTTTCTTT.

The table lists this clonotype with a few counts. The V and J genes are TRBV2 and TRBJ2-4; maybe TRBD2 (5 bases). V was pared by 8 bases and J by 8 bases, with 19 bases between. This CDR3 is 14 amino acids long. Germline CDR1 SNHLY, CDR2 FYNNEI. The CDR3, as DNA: TGTGCCAGCGTCTGGTCGCCCGAGAGGGACATTCAGTACTTC. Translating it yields CASVWSPERDIQYF.

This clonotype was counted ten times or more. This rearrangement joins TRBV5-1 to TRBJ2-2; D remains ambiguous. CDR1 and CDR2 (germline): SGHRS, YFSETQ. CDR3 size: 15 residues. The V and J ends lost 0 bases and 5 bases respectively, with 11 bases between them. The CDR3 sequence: CASSLDSSSTGELFF. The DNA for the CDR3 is TGCGCCAGCAGCTTGGACAGTTCGTCTACCGGGGAGCTGTTTTTT.

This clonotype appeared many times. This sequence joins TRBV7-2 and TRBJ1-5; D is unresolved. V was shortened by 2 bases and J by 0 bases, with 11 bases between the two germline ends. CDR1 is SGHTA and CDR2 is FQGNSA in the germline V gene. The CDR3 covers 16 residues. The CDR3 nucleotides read TGTGCCAGCAGCTTAAATCCCCCCGGTAGCAATCAGCCCCAGCATTTT. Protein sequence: CASSLNPPGSNQPQHF.

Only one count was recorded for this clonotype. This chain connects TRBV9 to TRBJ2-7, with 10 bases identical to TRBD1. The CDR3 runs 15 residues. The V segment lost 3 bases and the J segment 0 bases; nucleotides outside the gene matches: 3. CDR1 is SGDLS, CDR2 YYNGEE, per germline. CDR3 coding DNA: TGTGCCAGCAGCGGCGGACAGGGGGTCTCCTACGAGCAGTACTTC. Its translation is CASSGGQGVSYEQYF. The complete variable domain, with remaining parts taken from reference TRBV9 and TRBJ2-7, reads DSGVTQTPKHLITATGQRVTLRCSPRSGDLSVYWYQQSLDQGLQFLIQYYNGEERAKGNILERFSAQQFPDLHSELNLSSLELGDSALYFCASSGGQGVSYEQYFGPGTRLTVT.

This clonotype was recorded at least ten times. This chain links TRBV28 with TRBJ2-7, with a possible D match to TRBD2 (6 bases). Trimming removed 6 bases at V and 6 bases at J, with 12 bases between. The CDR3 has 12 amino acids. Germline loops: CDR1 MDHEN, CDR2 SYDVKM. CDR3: CASSGTGVEQYF. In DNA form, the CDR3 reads TGTGCCAGCAGCGGGACGGGGGTCGAGCAGTACTTC.

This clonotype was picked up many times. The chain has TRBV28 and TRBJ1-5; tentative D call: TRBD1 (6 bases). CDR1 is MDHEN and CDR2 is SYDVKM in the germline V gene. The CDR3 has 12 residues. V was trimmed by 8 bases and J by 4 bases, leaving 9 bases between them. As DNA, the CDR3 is TGTGCCAGCGGGACATCTAATCAGCCCCAGCATTTT. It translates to CASGTSNQPQHF.

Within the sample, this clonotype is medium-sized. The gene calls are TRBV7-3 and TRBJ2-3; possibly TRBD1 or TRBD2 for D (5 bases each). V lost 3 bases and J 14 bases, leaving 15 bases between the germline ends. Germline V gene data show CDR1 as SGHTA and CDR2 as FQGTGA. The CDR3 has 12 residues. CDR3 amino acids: CASSFGLGELYF. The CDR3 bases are TGTGCCAGCAGCTTCGGACTGGGGGAGTTGTATTTT.

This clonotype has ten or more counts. CDR3 sequence reads: CASSEQGDLDSPLHF. The CDR3 nucleotides read TGTGCCAGCAGTGAACAGGGGGATTTGGATTCACCCCTCCACTTT. The V gene is TRBV6-1, the J gene TRBJ1-6; 7 nucleotides agree with TRBD1. The CDR3 covers 15 residues. Germline V CDR1 and CDR2: MNHNS, SASEGT. Unmatched junction bases numbered 6, after V lost 2 bases and J lost 8 bases.

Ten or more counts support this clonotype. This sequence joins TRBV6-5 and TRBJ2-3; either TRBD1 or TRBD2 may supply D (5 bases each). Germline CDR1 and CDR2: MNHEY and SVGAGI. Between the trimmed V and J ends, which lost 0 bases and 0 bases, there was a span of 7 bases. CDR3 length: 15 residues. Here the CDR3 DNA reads TGTGCCAGCAGTTACTCAGGGACCAGCACAGATACGCAGTATTTT. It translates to CASSYSGTSTDTQYF.

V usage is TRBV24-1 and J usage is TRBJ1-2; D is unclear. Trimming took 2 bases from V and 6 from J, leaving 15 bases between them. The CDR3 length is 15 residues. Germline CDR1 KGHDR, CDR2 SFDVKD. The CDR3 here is CATSDSHISGDGYTF. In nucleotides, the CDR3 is TGTGCCACCAGTGATTCCCACATTTCTGGGGATGGCTACACCTTC.

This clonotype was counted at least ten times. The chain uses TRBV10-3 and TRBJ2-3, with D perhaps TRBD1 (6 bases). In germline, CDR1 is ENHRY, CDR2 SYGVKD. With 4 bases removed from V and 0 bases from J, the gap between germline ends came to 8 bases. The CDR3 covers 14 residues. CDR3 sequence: CAISGGPSTDTQYF. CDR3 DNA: TGTGCCATCAGTGGGGGGCCGAGCACAGATACGCAGTATTTT.

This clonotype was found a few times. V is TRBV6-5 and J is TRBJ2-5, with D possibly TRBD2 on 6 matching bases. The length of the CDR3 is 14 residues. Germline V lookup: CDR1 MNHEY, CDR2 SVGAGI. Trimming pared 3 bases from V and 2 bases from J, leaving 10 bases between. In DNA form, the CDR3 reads TGTGCCAGCAGTTATCTAGCGCTGCAAGAGACCCAGTACTTC. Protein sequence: CASSYLALQETQYF.

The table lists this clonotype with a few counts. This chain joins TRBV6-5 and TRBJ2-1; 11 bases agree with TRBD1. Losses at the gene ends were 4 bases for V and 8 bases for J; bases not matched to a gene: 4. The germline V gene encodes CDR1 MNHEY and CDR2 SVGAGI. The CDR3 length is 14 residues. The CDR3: CASSFGTGGDEQFF. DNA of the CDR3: TGTGCCAGCAGTTTTGGGACAGGGGGTGATGAGCAGTTCTTC.

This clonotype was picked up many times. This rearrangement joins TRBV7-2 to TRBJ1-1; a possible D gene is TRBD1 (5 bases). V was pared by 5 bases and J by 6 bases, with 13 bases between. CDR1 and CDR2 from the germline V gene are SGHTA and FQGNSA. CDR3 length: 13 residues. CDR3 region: CASSPAGVSEAFF. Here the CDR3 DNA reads TGTGCCAGCAGCCCAGCGGGGGTGTCTGAAGCTTTCTTT.